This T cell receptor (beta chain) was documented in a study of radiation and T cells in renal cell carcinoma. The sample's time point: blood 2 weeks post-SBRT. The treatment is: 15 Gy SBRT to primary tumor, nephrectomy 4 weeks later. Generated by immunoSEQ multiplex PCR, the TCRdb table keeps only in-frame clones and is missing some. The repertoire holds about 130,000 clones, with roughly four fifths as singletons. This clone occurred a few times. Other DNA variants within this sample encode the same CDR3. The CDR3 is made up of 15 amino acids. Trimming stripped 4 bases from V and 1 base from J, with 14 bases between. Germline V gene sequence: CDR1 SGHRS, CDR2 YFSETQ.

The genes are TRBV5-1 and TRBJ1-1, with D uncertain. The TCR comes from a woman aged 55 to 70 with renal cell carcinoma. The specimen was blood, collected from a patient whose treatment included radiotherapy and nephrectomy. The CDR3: CASSPREGGNTEAFF. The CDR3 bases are TGCGCCAGCAGCCCGAGGGAAGGAGGGAACACTGAAGCTTTCTTT. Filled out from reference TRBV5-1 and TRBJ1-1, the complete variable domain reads KAGVTQTPRYLIKTRGQQVTLSCSPISGHRSVSWYQQTPGQGLQFLFEYFSETQRNKGNFPGRFSGRQFSNSRSEMNVSTLELGDSALYLCASSPREGGNTEAFFGQGTRLTVV.